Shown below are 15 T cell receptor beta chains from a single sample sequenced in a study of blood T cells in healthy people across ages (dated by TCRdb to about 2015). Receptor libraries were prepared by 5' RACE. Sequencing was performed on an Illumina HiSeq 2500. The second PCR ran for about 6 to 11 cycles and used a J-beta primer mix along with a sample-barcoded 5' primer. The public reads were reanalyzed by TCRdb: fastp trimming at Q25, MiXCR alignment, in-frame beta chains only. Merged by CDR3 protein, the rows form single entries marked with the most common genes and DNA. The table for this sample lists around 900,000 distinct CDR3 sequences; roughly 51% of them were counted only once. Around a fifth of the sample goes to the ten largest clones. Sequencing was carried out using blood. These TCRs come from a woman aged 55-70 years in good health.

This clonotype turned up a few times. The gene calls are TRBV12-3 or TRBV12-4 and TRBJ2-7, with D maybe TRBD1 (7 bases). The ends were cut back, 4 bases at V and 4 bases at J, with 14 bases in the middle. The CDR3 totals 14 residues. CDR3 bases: TGTGCCAGCAGTTGGAGGGGACAGACTTACGAGCAGTACTTC. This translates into CASSWRGQTYEQYF.

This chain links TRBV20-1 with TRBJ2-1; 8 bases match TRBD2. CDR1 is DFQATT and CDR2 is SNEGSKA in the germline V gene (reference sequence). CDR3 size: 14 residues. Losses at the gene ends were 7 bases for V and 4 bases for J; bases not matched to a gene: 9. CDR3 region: CSDRAGVSYNEQFF. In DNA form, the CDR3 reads TGCAGTGACCGAGCGGGAGTCTCGTACAATGAGCAGTTCTTC.

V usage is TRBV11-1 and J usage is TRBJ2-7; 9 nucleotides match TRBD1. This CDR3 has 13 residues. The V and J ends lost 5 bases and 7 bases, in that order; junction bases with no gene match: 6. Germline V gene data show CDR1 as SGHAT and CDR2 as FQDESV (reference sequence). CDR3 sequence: CASSVDRGYEQYF. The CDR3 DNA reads TGTGCCAGCAGCGTAGACAGGGGGTATGAGCAGTACTTC.

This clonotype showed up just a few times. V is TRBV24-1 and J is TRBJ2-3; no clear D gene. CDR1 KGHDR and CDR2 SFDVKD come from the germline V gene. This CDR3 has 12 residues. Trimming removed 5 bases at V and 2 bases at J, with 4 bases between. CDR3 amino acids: CATSGDTDTQYF. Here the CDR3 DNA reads TGTGCCACCAGTGGTGACACAGATACGCAGTATTTT.

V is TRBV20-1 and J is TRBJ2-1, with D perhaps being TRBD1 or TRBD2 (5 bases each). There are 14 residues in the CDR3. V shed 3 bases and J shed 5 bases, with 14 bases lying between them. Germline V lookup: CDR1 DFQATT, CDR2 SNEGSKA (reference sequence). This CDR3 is CSARRDGVNNEQFF. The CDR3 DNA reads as TGCAGTGCTAGGAGGGACGGGGTCAACAATGAGCAGTTCTTC.

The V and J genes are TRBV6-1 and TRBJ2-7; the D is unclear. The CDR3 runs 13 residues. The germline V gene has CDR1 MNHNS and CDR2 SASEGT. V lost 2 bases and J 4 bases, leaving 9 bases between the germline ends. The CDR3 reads CASSERDNYEQYF. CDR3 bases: TGTGCCAGCAGTGAAAGAGACAATTACGAGCAGTACTTC.

The chain's CDR3 is CASSLYLGGKDEQYF. CDR3 coding DNA: TGTGCCAGCAGCTTATATCTGGGGGGAAAGGACGAGCAGTACTTC. The chain links TRBV5-6 to TRBJ2-7, with D perhaps matching TRBD2 (6 bases). CDR3 length: 15 amino acids. Per germline, CDR1 SGHDT and CDR2 YYEEEE. V lost 2 bases to trimming and J lost 5 bases, with 17 bases between them.

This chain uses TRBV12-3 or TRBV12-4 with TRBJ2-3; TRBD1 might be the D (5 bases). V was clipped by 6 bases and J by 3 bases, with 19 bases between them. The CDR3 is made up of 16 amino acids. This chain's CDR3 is CASSPRQPTVTDTQYF. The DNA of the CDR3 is TGTGCCAGCAGCCCCCGACAGCCAACAGTTACAGATACGCAGTATTTT.

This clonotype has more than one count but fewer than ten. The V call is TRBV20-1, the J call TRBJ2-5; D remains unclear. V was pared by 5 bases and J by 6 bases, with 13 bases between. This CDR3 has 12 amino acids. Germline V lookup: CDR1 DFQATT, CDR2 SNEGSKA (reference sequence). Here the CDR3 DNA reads TGCAGTGCTCCAGACGGCTCCAAGACCCAGTACTTC. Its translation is CSAPDGSKTQYF.

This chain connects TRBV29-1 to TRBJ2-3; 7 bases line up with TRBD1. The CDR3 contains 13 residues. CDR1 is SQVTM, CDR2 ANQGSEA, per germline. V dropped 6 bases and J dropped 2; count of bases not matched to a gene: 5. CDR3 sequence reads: CSVGQLHTDTQYF. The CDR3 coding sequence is TGCAGCGTGGGACAGTTACACACAGATACGCAGTATTTT.

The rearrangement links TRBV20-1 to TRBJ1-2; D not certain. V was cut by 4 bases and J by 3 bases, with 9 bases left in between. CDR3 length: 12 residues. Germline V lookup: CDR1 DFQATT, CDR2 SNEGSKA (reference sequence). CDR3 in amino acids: CSATRLYYGYTF. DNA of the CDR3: TGCAGTGCTACAAGACTGTACTATGGCTACACCTTC.

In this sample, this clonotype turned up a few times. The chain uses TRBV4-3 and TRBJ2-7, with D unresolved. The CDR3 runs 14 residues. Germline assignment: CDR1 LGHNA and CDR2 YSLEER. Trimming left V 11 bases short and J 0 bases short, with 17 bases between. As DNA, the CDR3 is TGCGCCCGCCAAGACGGAAAATACTCCTACGAGCAGTACTTC. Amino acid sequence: CARQDGKYSYEQYF.

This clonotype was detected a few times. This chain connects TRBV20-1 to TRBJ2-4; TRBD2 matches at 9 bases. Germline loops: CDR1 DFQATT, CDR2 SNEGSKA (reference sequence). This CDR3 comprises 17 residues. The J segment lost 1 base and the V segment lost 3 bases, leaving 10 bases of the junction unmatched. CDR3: CSARLAGQGFAKNIQYF. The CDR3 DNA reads TGCAGTGCTAGGCTAGCGGGGCAAGGGTTCGCCAAAAACATTCAGTACTTC.

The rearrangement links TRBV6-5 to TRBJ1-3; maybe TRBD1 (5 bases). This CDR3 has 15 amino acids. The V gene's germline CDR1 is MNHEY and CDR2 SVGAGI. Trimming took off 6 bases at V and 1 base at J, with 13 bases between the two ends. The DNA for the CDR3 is TGTGCCAGCAGCCGTGGGGCAGTGTCTGGAAACACCATATATTTT. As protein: CASSRGAVSGNTIYF.

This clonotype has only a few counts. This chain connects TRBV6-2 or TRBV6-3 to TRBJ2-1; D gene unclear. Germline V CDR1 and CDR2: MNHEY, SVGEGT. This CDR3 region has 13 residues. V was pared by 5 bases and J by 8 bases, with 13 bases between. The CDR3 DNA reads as TGTGCCAGCAGTCCGAACTGGACCGATGAGCAGTTCTTC. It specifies CASSPNWTDEQFF.